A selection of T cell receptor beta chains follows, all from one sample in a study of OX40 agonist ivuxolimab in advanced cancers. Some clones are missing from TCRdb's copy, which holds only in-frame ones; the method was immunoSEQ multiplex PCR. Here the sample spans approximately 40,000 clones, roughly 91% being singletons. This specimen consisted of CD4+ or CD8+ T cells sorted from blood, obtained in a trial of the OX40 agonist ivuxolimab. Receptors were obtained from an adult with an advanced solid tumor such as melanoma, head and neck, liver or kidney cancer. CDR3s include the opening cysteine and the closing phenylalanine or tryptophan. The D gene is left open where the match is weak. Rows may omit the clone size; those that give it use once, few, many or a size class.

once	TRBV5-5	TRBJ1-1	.	TGTGCCAGCAGCTTGTGGCCGGCGGGGCCTGAAGCTTTCTTT	CASSLWPAGPEAFF
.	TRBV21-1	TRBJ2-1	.	TGTGCCAGCAGCGAGTTGACTAGCGGGCTCAATGAGCAGTTCTTC	CASSELTSGLNEQFF
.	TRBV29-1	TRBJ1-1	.	TGCAGCGTTGAAGATCCACCCCGGGAAGCTTTCTTT	CSVEDPPREAFF
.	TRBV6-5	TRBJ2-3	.	TGTGCCAGCAGTTTGCTTAGCGGACGCACAGATACGCAGTATTTT	CASSLLSGRTDTQYF
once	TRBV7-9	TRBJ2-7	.	TGTGCCAGCAGCCCGGAGAGGATTGGGTACGAGCAGTACTTC	CASSPERIGYEQYF
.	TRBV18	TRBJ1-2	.	TGTGCCAGCTCCGGAGGGGGGCTAGTCTATGGCTACACCTTC	CASSGGGLVYGYTF
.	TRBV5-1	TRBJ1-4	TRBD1	TGCGCCAGCAGCAAAACAGGGGGGGAGCGTAATGAAAAACTGTTTTTT	CASSKTGGERNEKLFF
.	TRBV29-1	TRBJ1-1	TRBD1	TGCAGCGTTGGTTCAGGGGGGCCTGAAGCTTTCTTT	CSVGSGGPEAFF
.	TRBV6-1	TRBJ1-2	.	TGTGCCAGCAGTGAATACGGGTCGGCGGGCTATGGCTACACCTTC	CASSEYGSAGYGYTF
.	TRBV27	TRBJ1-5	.	TGTGCCAGCAGTTTCTTCCGAGGGGGTCAGCCCCAGCATTTT	CASSFFRGGQPQHF
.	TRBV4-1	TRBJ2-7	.	TGCGCCAGCAGCCGCCGGCACGGGCCGTCCCGATACGAGCAGTACTTC	CASSRRHGPSRYEQYF
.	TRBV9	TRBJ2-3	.	TGTGCCAGCAGCGATGGACTCCGCACAGATACGCAGTATTTT	CASSDGLRTDTQYF
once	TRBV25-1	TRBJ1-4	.	TGTGCCAGCAGTGAAGGCGGTGAAAAACTGTTTTTT	CASSEGGEKLFF